This section outlines one TCR beta chain sequence together with its context. Its matching antigen is unknown. TCRdb called the RT-PCR reads again in MiXCR, with one record for every CDR3 protein. The repertoire holds about 540,000 distinct CDR3 sequences, with around 13% as singletons. These data belong to a study of response to subunit inactivated influenza vaccine. Findings and caveats of the study: There was a suggestion from the authors that each seasonal influenza vaccination recruits few new T cells.

V lost 2 bases and J 8 bases, leaving 9 bases between the germline ends. There are 12 residues in the CDR3. Source: PBMCs from blood, taken roughly 13 days after vaccination. This sequence joins TRBV12-3 or TRBV12-4 and TRBJ1-2; no clear D. This receptor was taken from a man aged 45-65 years who received an inactivated influenza vaccine. DNA of the CDR3: TGTGCCAGCAGTTTACGAGGGAACGGCTACACCTTC. Its translation: CASSLRGNGYTF.